This TCR beta chain was documented in a study of identical twins (dated by TCRdb to the mid-2010s). About the investigation overall: The study deep-sequenced TCR alpha and beta repertoires from monozygotic twins, unrelated adults of various ages and cord blood to test whether fetal clonotypes persist. Replicate twin experiments were performed at different times using different library preparation protocols to rule out contamination.

The paper's findings and limits, for the study overall: Abundant cord blood beta clonotypes carried fewer insertions; young adult naive repertoires showed a weaker similar trend, while memory repertoires showed none. Conclusions relied on cross-sectional statistical analysis, since the same donors could not be followed over many years. Invariant T cells such as MAIT and iNKT could partly confound zero-insertion analyses, though diverse VJ usage argued against this for most clonotypes. Recombination models systematically underestimated out-of-frame TCR alpha sharing in monozygotic twins but agreed with sharing between unrelated individuals. The excess sharing between twins in beta out-of-frame sequences was weaker because fewer shared sequences reduced the signal-to-noise ratio. Compared with coincidental sharing between unrelated individuals, out-of-frame TCR alpha sequences shared between twins had an excess of sequences with low generation probability.

Cut back by 5 bases and 7 bases, the V and J ends lie 12 bases apart. CDR1 and CDR2, looked up from the germline V gene (reference sequence), are LNHNV and YYDKDF. Counted from cysteine to phenylalanine, this CDR3 has 14 amino acids. The CDR3 DNA has 42 bases and is translated from base 1. A few counts support this clonotype. Its target antigen remains unknown. No base quality information exists; no much larger clone differs at one position. Every donor in the study was a healthy Caucasian. The twin cohort consisted of three pairs of female monozygotic twins, all aged 18 to 29 years. Positive isolation kits from Invitrogen were used to isolate CD4+ and CD8+ T cell populations. Receptor libraries were prepared by 5' RACE. TCRdb lists the instrument as Illumina HiSeq 2000. Template switching introduced a universal primer binding site; the final cDNA contained a unique molecular identifier, enabling accurate counting of TCR cDNA molecules. Specific primers in the conserved constant-segment region were used to synthesize first-strand cDNA for TCR alpha and beta chains. To control for contamination, every cDNA library carried two barcodes: a SMART-Mk sample barcode plus Illumina barcodes. TruSeq adapter sequences along with Illumina sample barcodes were introduced in two successive PCR steps. The Illumina HiSeq platform was used with custom primers to sequence TCR alpha and beta cDNA libraries. The original methods were these. Unique molecular identifiers were extracted from raw reads with MiGEC, and CDR3 positions were determined with MiXCR. Recombination models were inferred per individual with the repgenHMM and IGoR tools using an EM algorithm. Shared clonotype analysis was performed with the tcR package in R, normalizing sharing by the product of cloneset sizes. Out-of-frame nonproductive sequences were analyzed to study raw recombination free of thymic and clonal selection effects. Through fastp at Q25 and MiXCR, TCRdb rebuilt clones from the public reads, retaining in-frame beta chains. Entries that share a CDR3 protein sequence are merged under the most common genes and DNA. These V and J calls originate from TCRdb's pipeline instead of the authors' own analysis. The sample profile shows 450,000 or so distinct CDR3 sequences; over 12% of them were found once. Clones ranked in the top ten supply over 0.5% of the sample.

The data were also submitted as part of a second study, on yellow fever vaccine responses in identical twins. Looking at the second paper: The authors reported that the T cell response to vaccination in identical twins appeared partly convergent and partly personalized. Focusing on identical twins, the study followed the T cell clones that responded to the vaccine, and did so with precision.

Sample: CD4+ T cells sorted from blood. The chain was built from TRBV15 and TRBJ1-6; too little of a D gene remains to name it. The TCR sequence derives from a woman between 18 and 29 years old in good health. At the DNA level, the sequence is TGTGCCACCAGCGGGGATGTTGGGAATTCACCCCTCCACTTT. It encodes CATSGDVGNSPLHF.